Below, one T cell receptor (beta chain) is given with its context. Its target is not known. The data derive from a study of graft-versus-host responses after intestinal transplantation. Across the whole study: Transplant recipients had multivisceral, liver-intestinal, or isolated intestinal grafts. For around 3 years after anti-thymocyte globulin induction, all recipients took tacrolimus and steroids.

Some clones are missing from TCRdb's copy, which holds only in-frame ones; the method was immunoSEQ multiplex PCR. The repertoire holds around 120,000 clones, with 80% to 95% as singletons. Study-wide results and caveats: Ileal or blood samples showed some GvH clones first, and such clones were also found in recipient marrow. Among circulating GvH clones, peak levels were associated with early post-transplant declines in HvG clones.

The germline CDR1 and CDR2 sequences are SNHLY and FYNNEI. The CDR3 spans 15 residues. The germline V and J ends were trimmed by 6 bases and 7 bases, with 19 bases remaining between them. V is TRBV2 and J is TRBJ1-5, with D maybe TRBD1 (6 bases). This sequence was found in a human donor who received an intestinal transplant. Specimen: unstimulated CD4+ T cells sorted from spleen or lymph node cells, collected before intestinal transplant. CDR3: CASRSARGGGQPQHF. The CDR3 nucleotides are TGTGCCAGCAGATCGGCTAGGGGAGGGGGACAGCCCCAGCATTTT.